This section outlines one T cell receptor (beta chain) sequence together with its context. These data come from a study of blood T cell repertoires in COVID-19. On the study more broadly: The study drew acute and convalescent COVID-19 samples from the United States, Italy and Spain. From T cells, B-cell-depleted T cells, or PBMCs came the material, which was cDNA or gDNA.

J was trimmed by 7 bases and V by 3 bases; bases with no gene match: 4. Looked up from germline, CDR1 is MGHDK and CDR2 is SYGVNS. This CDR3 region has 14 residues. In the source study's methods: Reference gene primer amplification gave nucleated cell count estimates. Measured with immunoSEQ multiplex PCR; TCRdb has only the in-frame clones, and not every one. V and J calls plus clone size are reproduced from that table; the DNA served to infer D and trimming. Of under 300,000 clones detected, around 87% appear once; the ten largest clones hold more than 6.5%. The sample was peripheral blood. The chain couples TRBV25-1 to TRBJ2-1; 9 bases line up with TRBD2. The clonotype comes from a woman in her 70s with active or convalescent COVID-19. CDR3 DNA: TGTGCCAGCAGTGATATAGCGGGAGTGAATGAGCAGTTCTTC. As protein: CASSDIAGVNEQFF.